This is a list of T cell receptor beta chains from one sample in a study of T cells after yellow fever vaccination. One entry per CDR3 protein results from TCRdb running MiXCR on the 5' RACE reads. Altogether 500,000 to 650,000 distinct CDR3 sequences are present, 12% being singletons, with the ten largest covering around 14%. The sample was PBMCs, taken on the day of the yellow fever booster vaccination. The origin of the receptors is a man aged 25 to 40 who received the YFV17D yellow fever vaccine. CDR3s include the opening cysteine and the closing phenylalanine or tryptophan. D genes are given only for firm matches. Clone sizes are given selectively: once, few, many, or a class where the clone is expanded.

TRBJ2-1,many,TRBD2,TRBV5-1,CASSLLAGGNNEQFF,TGTGCCAGCAGTCTGTTAGCGGGAGGCAACAATGAGCAGTTCTTC
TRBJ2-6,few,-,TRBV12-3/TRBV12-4,CASAMTGANVLTF,TGTGCCAGCGCTATGACTGGGGCCAACGTCCTGACTTTC
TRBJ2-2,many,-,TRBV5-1,CASSLGQINTGELFF,TGCGCCAGCAGCCTTGGCCAGATCAACACCGGGGAGCTGTTTTTT
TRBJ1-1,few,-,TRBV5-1,CASSGDGMNTEAFF,TGCGCCAGCAGCGGGGACGGCATGAACACTGAAGCTTTCTTT
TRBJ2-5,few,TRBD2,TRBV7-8,CASSEPGLAGGETQYF,TGTGCCAGCAGCGAACCGGGACTAGCGGGAGGAGAGACCCAGTACTTC
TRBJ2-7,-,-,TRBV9,CASSVIYEQYF,TGTGCCAGCAGCGTAATCTACGAGCAGTACTTC
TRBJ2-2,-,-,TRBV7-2,CASSPSRPGNTGELFF,TGTGCCAGCAGCCCCTCCAGACCAGGGAACACCGGGGAGCTGTTTTTT
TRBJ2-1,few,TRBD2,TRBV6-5,CASSSRGGPYNEQFF,TGTGCCAGCAGTTCCCGGGGGGGGCCCTACAATGAGCAGTTCTTC
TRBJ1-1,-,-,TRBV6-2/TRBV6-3,CASSYLLSSVNTEAFF,TGTGCCAGCAGTTACCTCCTAAGCTCCGTGAACACTGAAGCTTTCTTT
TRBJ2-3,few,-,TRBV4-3,CASSQEPSSTDTQYF,TGCGCCAGCAGCCAAGAACCGTCTAGCACAGATACGCAGTATTTT
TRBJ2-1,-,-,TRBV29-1,CSVEEEQFF,TGCAGCGTTGAAGAGGAGCAGTTCTTC
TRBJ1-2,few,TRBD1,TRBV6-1,CASSDRWQGANGYTF,TGTGCCAGCAGTGACCGGTGGCAGGGGGCGAATGGCTACACCTTC
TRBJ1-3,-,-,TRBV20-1,CSARDLVGSGNTIYF,TGCAGTGCTAGAGATTTGGTCGGCTCTGGAAACACCATATATTTT
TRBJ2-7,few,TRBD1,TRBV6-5,CASSSQPHWDRFHEQYF,TGTGCCAGCAGTTCCCAGCCCCATTGGGACAGGTTTCACGAGCAGTACTTC
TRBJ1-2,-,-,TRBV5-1,CASSEGLDGYTF,TGCGCCAGCAGCGAAGGGTTAGATGGCTACACCTTC
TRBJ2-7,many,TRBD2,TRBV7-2,CASSYYLGEGYEQYF,TGTGCCAGCAGCTACTACCTGGGGGAGGGCTACGAGCAGTACTTC
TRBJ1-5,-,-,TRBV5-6,CASSLGGLSQPQHF,TGTGCCAGCAGCTTAGGAGGCCTGTCTCAGCCCCAGCATTTT
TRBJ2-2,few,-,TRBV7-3,CASSDRTYPTGELFF,TGTGCCAGCAGCGACCGTACTTACCCCACCGGGGAGCTGTTTTTT
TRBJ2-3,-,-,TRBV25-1,CASMSGGGTDTQYF,TGTGCCAGCATGTCAGGCGGGGGCACAGATACGCAGTATTTT
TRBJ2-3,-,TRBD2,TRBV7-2,CASSPPGLAGGTDTQYF,TGTGCCAGCAGCCCCCCGGGACTAGCGGGAGGCACAGATACGCAGTATTTT
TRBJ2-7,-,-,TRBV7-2,CASSFPSNEQYF,TGTGCCAGCAGCTTTCCTAGCAACGAGCAGTACTTC
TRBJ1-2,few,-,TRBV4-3,CASSQTRLDLRNYGYTF,TGCGCCAGCAGCCAAACTCGACTAGACCTTCGAAACTATGGCTACACCTTC
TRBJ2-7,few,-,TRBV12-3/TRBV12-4,CASSKWFEQYF,TGTGCCAGCAGTAAATGGTTCGAGCAGTACTTC
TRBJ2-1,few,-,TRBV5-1,CASSLAGRRPNNEQFF,TGCGCCAGCAGCTTGGCCGGACGGCGCCCAAACAATGAGCAGTTCTTC
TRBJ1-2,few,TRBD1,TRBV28,CASSAWGQGSGYTF,TGTGCCAGCAGTGCCTGGGGACAGGGGTCTGGCTACACCTTC
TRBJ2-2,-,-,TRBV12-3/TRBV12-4,CASSFRTVDTGELFF,TGTGCCAGCAGTTTCCGGACAGTCGACACCGGGGAGCTGTTTTTT
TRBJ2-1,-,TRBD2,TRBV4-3,CASSRGGSGSGEQFF,TGCGCCAGCAGCCGTGGAGGGAGCGGGAGCGGTGAGCAGTTCTTC
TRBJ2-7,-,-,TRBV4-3,CASSQVISPGRSYEQYF,TGCGCCAGCAGCCAAGTCATTTCCCCGGGCAGGTCCTACGAGCAGTACTTC
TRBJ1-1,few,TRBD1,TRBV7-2,CASSLALQGAMAEAFF,TGTGCCAGCAGCTTAGCCCTTCAGGGGGCGATGGCTGAAGCTTTCTTT
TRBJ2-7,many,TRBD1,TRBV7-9,CASSPWTGYSYEQYF,TGTGCCAGCAGCCCCTGGACAGGGTACTCCTACGAGCAGTACTTC
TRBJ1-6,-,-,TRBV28,CASSFPPPGNSPLHF,TGTGCCAGCAGTTTCCCCCCACCGGGTAATTCACCCCTCCACTTT
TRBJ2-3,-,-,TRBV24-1,CATSEGSRTDTQYF,TGTGCCACCAGTGAGGGATCCCGCACAGATACGCAGTATTTT
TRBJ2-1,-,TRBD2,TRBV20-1,CSARVGAGVYNEQFF,TGCAGTGCTAGAGTCGGAGCGGGAGTGTACAATGAGCAGTTCTTC
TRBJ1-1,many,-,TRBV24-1,CATSDFRGAEAFF,TGTGCCACCAGTGATTTTAGGGGAGCTGAAGCTTTCTTT
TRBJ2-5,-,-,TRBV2,CASSSDSYQETQYF,TGTGCCAGCAGTTCTGACAGTTACCAAGAGACCCAGTACTTC
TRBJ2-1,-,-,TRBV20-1,CSARGGLVDEQFF,TGCAGTGCTAGAGGTGGGCTAGTCGATGAGCAGTTCTTC
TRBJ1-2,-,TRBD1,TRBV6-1,CASIKTGQTEGYTF,TGTGCCAGCATCAAGACAGGGCAAACAGAAGGCTACACCTTC
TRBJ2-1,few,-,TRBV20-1,CSAWTGADYNEQFF,TGCAGTGCTTGGACGGGGGCGGACTACAATGAGCAGTTCTTC
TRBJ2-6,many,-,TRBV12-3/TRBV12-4,CASKSSGANVLTF,TGTGCCAGCAAAAGCTCTGGGGCCAACGTCCTGACTTTC